Listed below are T cell receptor beta chains from one sample, sequenced in a study of CD8 T cells in ankylosing spondylitis. TCRdb processed the 5' RACE reads anew with MiXCR; each CDR3 protein has one entry. The sample lists about 220,000 distinct CDR3 sequences, more than 25% occurring once. The specimen sequenced was blood, either unsorted or a sorted T cell fraction (not recorded which). The receptors here all came from a male donor with ankylosing spondylitis or in good health (not recorded which). Both conserved end residues are part of each CDR3. Fields, in order: clone size, V gene, D gene, J gene, CDR3 DNA, CDR3 protein. The D gene is left open where the match is weak. Rows may omit the clone size; those that give it use once, few, many or a size class.

many,TRBV20-1,-,TRBJ1-1,TGCAGTGCTGAAATGTCGACAGTAAGATCTGAAGCTTTCTTT,CSAEMSTVRSEAFF
-,TRBV20-1,TRBD2,TRBJ2-3,TGCAGTGCTACCCGACTAGCGGGAGTCCCAGATACGCAGTATTTT,CSATRLAGVPDTQYF
-,TRBV20-1,-,TRBJ2-1,TGCAGTGCTAGGAGGACCAGAGCCGGTAATGAGCAGTTCTTC,CSARRTRAGNEQFF
many,TRBV4-3,-,TRBJ1-5,TGTGCCAGCAGCCAAGATTCAGGGGGCAATCAGCCCCAGCATTTT,CASSQDSGGNQPQHF
many,TRBV7-2,-,TRBJ2-1,TGTGCCAGCAGCCCAGGGGCGGGGGCCTACAATGAGCAGTTCTTC,CASSPGAGAYNEQFF
-,TRBV10-3,TRBD2,TRBJ2-2,TGTGCCACAACGAGCGGGAGCCTCCATGGGGAGCTGTTTTTT,CATTSGSLHGELFF
-,TRBV28,TRBD2,TRBJ2-7,TGTGCCAGCGGACGTAGCGGGAGTGGGAGCGAGCAGTACTTC,CASGRSGSGSEQYF
many,TRBV7-7,-,TRBJ2-1,TGTGCTAGCAGCCCCCGGGGGTACAATGAGCAGTTCTTC,CASSPRGYNEQFF
-,TRBV12-3/TRBV12-4,TRBD1,TRBJ1-2,TGTGCCAGCAGTTTCGGGGGACAGGGTGCTGGCTACACCTTC,CASSFGGQGAGYTF
-,TRBV5-1,-,TRBJ2-3,TGCGCCAGCAGCTTGGGCGGCCCGGCAGATACGCAGTATTTT,CASSLGGPADTQYF
many,TRBV5-1,TRBD2,TRBJ2-5,TGCGCCAGCAGCCTAGCGGGAACAGGAGAGACCCAGTACTTC,CASSLAGTGETQYF
-,TRBV20-1,-,TRBJ2-3,TGCAGTGCTAGATGGGGTGGCCCTAGCACAGATACGCAGTATTTT,CSARWGGPSTDTQYF
once,TRBV29-1,TRBD2,TRBJ2-1,TGCAGCGTCTCAGCGGGAAAGACCAATGAGCAGTTCTTC,CSVSAGKTNEQFF
many,TRBV30,-,TRBJ2-3,TGTGCCTGCCCAGCGGAGTTGGGGAAAGATACGCAGTATTTT,CACPAELGKDTQYF
-,TRBV7-2,TRBD1,TRBJ2-5,TGTGCCAGCAGCTTCCTCGGACAGGACGAGACCCAGTACTTC,CASSFLGQDETQYF
-,TRBV27,TRBD2,TRBJ2-5,TGTGCCAGCAGTTTCAGAAGCGGGAGGGCCTTGAAGCTCCAAGAGACCCAGTACTTC,CASSFRSGRALKLQETQYF